These 5 T cell receptor beta chains were sequenced from one sample in a study of blood T cell repertoires in COVID-19. The assay was immunoSEQ multiplex PCR, and TCRdb's table has in-frame clones only and misses some. The sample has more than 200,000 clones; 85% to 90% are singletons. Sequenced input: peripheral blood. These receptors were collected from an elderly man with acute or convalescent COVID-19.

The chain recombines TRBV30 with TRBJ2-7, with 9 bases aligning to TRBD1. Trimming at V came to 3 bases and at J to 12 bases, leaving 9 bases not matched to a gene. The CDR3 spans 12 residues. CDR1 and CDR2 from the germline V gene are GTSNPN and SVGIG (reference sequence). Written as DNA, the CDR3 is TGTGCCTGGAGCGCGACGACAGGGGGTCTGTACTTC. Amino acid sequence: CAWSATTGGLYF.

The chain recombines TRBV7-2 with TRBJ2-7; tentatively, D is TRBD2 (6 bases). The germline V and J ends were trimmed by 2 bases and 0 bases, with 11 bases remaining between them. Germline CDR1 is SGHTA and CDR2 is FQGNSA. This CDR3 is built from 15 residues. The CDR3 DNA reads as TGTGCCAGCAGCTTACTTGCTAGCGACTCCTACGAGCAGTACGTC. Translated, it gives CASSLLASDSYEQYV.

The V gene is TRBV6-6, the J gene TRBJ1-1; TRBD1 matches at 8 bases. The CDR3 extends over 14 amino acids. In germline, CDR1 is MNHNY, CDR2 SVGAGI (reference sequence). With 4 bases clipped from V and 1 base from J, the junction kept 2 bases outside the gene matches. CDR3 bases: TGTGCCAGCAGTTCGACAGGGGAGAACACTGAAGCTTTCTTT. Translation: CASSSTGENTEAFF.

This clone appeared once. The chain has TRBV3-1 (or the pseudogene TRBV3-2) and TRBJ2-7; TRBD1 agrees at 7 bases. V was clipped by 1 base and J by 6 bases; unmatched bases: 3. This CDR3 spans 13 amino acids. CDR1 and CDR2 (germline): LGHDT, YNNKEL (reference sequence). CDR3 amino acids: CASSQGQGSEQYV. In nucleotides, the CDR3 is TGTGCCAGCAGCCAAGGACAGGGCAGCGAGCAGTACGTC.

The chain carries TRBV4-1 and TRBJ2-5; 7 bases map to TRBD2. The V gene end was trimmed by 4 bases and the J gene end by 5 bases; junction bases not matched to a gene: 7. From germline, CDR1 is MGHRA and CDR2 YSYEKL. The CDR3 sequence is 14 residues long. The CDR3 sequence: CASSLGEGLETQYF. The CDR3 bases are TGCGCCAGCAGCCTGGGGGAGGGCCTTGAGACCCAGTACTTC.